The 5 T cell receptor beta chains below were found in one sample sequenced in a study of T cell responses to AZD1222 COVID-19 vaccine. The table came from immunoSEQ multiplex PCR; TCRdb's copy has only in-frame clones and leaves some out. The sample records approximately 42,000 clones, around 89% being singletons. Sequencing used peripheral blood, obtained 28 days after the second AZD1222 dose. The receptors stem from an adult who received the AZD1222 COVID-19 vaccine.

The chain's CDR3 is CASSLAGGYTF. The DNA for the CDR3 is TGTGCCAGCAGCTTGGCGGGTGGCTACACCTTC. The chain has TRBV5-6 and TRBJ1-2; the D is unclear. Germline values: CDR1 SGHDT, CDR2 YYEEEE. V was trimmed by 0 bases and J by 7 bases, leaving 4 bases between them. The length of the CDR3 is 11 residues.

CDR3 residues: CASSVDEAGYTF. For the CDR3, the DNA is TGTGCCAGCAGCGTAGATGAGGCAGGCTACACCTTC. The chain couples TRBV9 to TRBJ1-2; D uncertain. CDR3 length equals 12 residues. The ends were cut back, 0 bases at V and 8 bases at J, with 8 bases in the middle. The germline CDR1 and CDR2 sequences are SGDLS and YYNGEE.

The rearrangement joins TRBV14 to TRBJ2-5, with D hard to call. Trimming took 0 bases from V and 4 from J, leaving 9 bases between them. CDR3 length: 14 residues. CDR1 is SGHDN and CDR2 is FVKESK in the germline V gene. Written as DNA, the CDR3 is TGTGCCAGCAGCCAAGACAGGTGGCGAGAGACCCAGTACTTC. Encoded protein: CASSQDRWRETQYF.

The V gene is TRBV3-1 (or the pseudogene TRBV3-2), the J gene TRBJ1-3, with 8 bases matching TRBD1. Trimming took 5 bases from V and 0 from J; bases not matched to a gene: 12. The CDR3 has 18 residues. Germline V CDR1 and CDR2: LGHDT, YNNKEL (reference sequence). The chain's CDR3 is CASSDRWTGLSSGNTIYF. The CDR3, as DNA: TGTGCCAGCAGCGATAGATGGACAGGGCTAAGCTCTGGAAACACCATATATTTT.

This clone showed up just a few times. This chain connects TRBV27 to TRBJ2-7; 7 nucleotides agree with TRBD1. This CDR3 has 13 residues. CDR1 is MNHEY, CDR2 SMNVEV, per germline (reference sequence). J lost 2 bases, V lost 6 bases, and 4 bases had no gene match. The CDR3 sequence is CASSRTGPYEQYF. The CDR3 DNA sequence: TGTGCCAGCAGCCGGACAGGCCCCTACGAGCAGTACTTC.